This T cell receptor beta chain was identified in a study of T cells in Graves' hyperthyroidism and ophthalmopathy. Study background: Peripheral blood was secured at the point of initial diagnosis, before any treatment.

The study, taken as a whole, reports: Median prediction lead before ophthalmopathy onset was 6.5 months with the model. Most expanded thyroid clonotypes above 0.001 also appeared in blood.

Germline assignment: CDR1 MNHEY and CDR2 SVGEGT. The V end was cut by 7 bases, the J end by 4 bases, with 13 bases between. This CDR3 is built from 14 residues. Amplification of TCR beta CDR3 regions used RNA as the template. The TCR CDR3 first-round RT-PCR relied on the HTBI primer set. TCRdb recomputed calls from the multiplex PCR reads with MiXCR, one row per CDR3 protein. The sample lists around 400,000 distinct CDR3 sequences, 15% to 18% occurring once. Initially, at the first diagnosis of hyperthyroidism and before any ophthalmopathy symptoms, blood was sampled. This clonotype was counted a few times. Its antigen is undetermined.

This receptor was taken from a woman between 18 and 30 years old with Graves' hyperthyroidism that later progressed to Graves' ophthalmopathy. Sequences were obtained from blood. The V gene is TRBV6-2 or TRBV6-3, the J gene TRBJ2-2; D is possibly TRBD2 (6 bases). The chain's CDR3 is CASNRERSTGELFF. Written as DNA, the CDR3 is TGTGCCAGCAACCGGGAGCGGAGCACCGGGGAGCTGTTTTTT.